Listed here is a single TCR beta chain. This CDR3 is built from 16 residues. V was clipped by 4 bases and J by 3 bases; unmatched bases: 6. Germline CDR1 and CDR2: SGHDT and YYEEEE. These data belong to a study of blood T cell repertoires in COVID-19. Original analysis: The assay estimated nucleated cells by amplifying reference gene primers. Clones were read by immunoSEQ multiplex PCR, and TCRdb kept only the in-frame ones, dropping some. That table furnishes V, J and clone size, whereas the DNA furnished D and trimming. The table lists some 320,000 clones, around 87% of them singletons. J is TRBJ1-3 and V is TRBV5-6, with 11 bases aligning to TRBD1. The sequenced sample was PBMCs or T cells enriched from blood (not recorded which). This receptor was obtained from a woman aged 25-40 years who had recovered from COVID-19. Written as DNA, the CDR3 is TGTGCCAGCAGCGGGACAGGGGGATGGGTTGGAAACACCATATATTTT. Amino acid sequence: CASSGTGGWVGNTIYF.